The 9 T cell receptor beta chains in this list originate from one sample, sequenced in a study of cytomegalovirus exposure and HLA in healthy donors (dated by TCRdb to about 2017). Libraries were prepared through the immunoSEQ multiplex PCR assay. For the multiplex PCR, a mixture combining 60 forward primers for TCR Vbeta segments and 13 reverse primers for TCR Jbeta segments was used. The table was pulled from immuneACCESS by TCRdb, which kept in-frame rearrangements only. Such tables lose some clones; where checked, under half of the loss comes from unresolved V genes, and the rest has no known cause. The sample table shows roughly 78,000 clones, and roughly 64% are seen once. The ten largest make up 5.7% of the sample. The sample consisted of PBMCs. The origin of the receptors is a man aged 25 to 40 in good health and CMV-seropositive.

This clone was observed a single time. The rearrangement joins TRBV9 to TRBJ1-3; TRBD1 agrees at 7 bases. Germline V lookup: CDR1 SGDLS, CDR2 YYNGEE. With V trimmed by 0 bases and J by 0 bases, 9 bases remained unmatched. This CDR3 has 18 residues. The CDR3 protein is CASSVGPVDRYSGNTIYF. Here the CDR3 DNA reads TGTGCCAGCAGCGTAGGCCCCGTGGACAGGTACTCTGGAAACACCATATATTTT.

This sequence joins TRBV19 and TRBJ2-2, with TRBD2 matching 7 bases. The V segment lost 6 bases and the J segment 0 bases; nucleotides outside the gene matches: 4. The CDR3 contains 15 residues. The germline V gene encodes CDR1 LNHDA and CDR2 SQIVND (reference sequence). Here the CDR3 DNA reads TGTGCCAGTAGCTCTAGCGGCACGAACACCGGGGAGCTGTTTTTT. Its protein is CASSSSGTNTGELFF.

This clone was observed once. V usage is TRBV6-6 and J usage is TRBJ2-3, with 7 positions matching TRBD2. CDR1 is MNHNY and CDR2 is SVGAGI in the germline V gene (reference sequence). V lost 6 bases and J lost 4; bases outside the gene matches: 7. The CDR3 has 14 residues. The CDR3 DNA reads TGTGCCAGCAGACCCGGGACTACACCAGATACGCAGTATTTT. Translation gives CASRPGTTPDTQYF.

The chain combines TRBV5-6 with TRBJ2-5, with 11 bases lining up with TRBD1. The V segment lost 1 base and the J segment 3 bases; nucleotides outside the gene matches: 5. Looked up from germline, CDR1 is SGHDT and CDR2 is YYEEEE. The CDR3 has 16 residues. CDR3 in amino acids: CASSLLGQGAKETQYF. The CDR3, as DNA: TGTGCCAGCAGCTTGTTAGGACAGGGGGCTAAAGAGACCCAGTACTTC.

The rearrangement uses TRBV5-6 and TRBJ2-1; no firm D call. CDR3 length equals 14 residues. V was trimmed by 1 base and J by 6 bases, leaving 11 bases between them. Per germline, CDR1 SGHDT and CDR2 YYEEEE. The CDR3 reads CASSLFSSSNEQFF. The CDR3 nucleotides are TGTGCCAGCAGCTTGTTTTCTAGTAGCAATGAGCAGTTCTTC.

CDR3 amino acids: CASSRGQVTDTQYF. The CDR3 DNA follows: TGTGCCAGCAGCAGGGGACAGGTCACAGATACGCAGTATTTT. The chain joins TRBV11-3 to TRBJ2-3; TRBD1 matches 8 bases. Per the germline V gene, CDR1 is SGHNT and CDR2 is YENEEA. V lost 5 bases and J lost 2; bases outside the gene matches: 3. The CDR3 length is 14 residues. The entire variable domain, with the rest obtained from reference TRBV11-3 and TRBJ2-3, is as follows: EAGVVQSPRYKIIEKKQPVAFWCNPISGHNTLYWYLQNLGQGPELLIRYENEEAVDDSQLPKDRFSAERLKGVDSTLKIQPAELGDSAVYLCASSRGQVTDTQYFGPGTRLTVL.

This clone was seen once. The rearrangement joins TRBV11-3 to TRBJ1-2; D not resolved. The CDR3 contains 14 residues. The germline gives CDR1 SGHNT, CDR2 YENEEA. V shed 0 bases and J shed 2 bases, with 7 bases lying between them. The CDR3 DNA sequence: TGTGCCAGCAGCTTAGAGGGAGAGAACTATGGCTACACCTTC. Translation gives CASSLEGENYGYTF. Filled out from reference TRBV11-3 and TRBJ1-2, the complete variable domain reads EAGVVQSPRYKIIEKKQPVAFWCNPISGHNTLYWYLQNLGQGPELLIRYENEEAVDDSQLPKDRFSAERLKGVDSTLKIQPAELGDSAVYLCASSLEGENYGYTFGSGTRLTVV.

This chain joins TRBV30 and TRBJ2-5, with D possibly being TRBD2 (6 bases). The CDR3 loop spans 15 amino acids. The germline CDR1 and CDR2 sequences are GTSNPN and SVGIG (reference sequence). Trimming took 2 bases from V and 1 from J, leaving 14 bases between them. CDR3 DNA sequence: TGTGCCTGGAGTATGCGGGGAACCCTCCAAGAGACCCAGTACTTC. Translation gives CAWSMRGTLQETQYF.

The table lists this clone with many counts. The chain joins TRBV19 to TRBJ2-1, with TRBD2 matching over 11 bases. The CDR3 runs to 14 residues. CDR1 and CDR2 from the germline V gene are LNHDA and SQIVND (reference sequence). Trimming at V came to 4 bases and at J to 8 bases, leaving 4 bases not matched to a gene. The CDR3 loop is CASSNSGGAYEQFF. CDR3 in DNA: TGTGCCAGTAGTAATAGCGGGGGGGCTTATGAGCAGTTCTTC.